These 22 T cell receptor beta chains were all obtained from the same sample, sequenced in a study of graft-versus-host responses after intestinal transplantation. These receptors have no known antigen. Data came from immunoSEQ multiplex PCR; TCRdb stores just in-frame clones and leaves some out. The sample lists over 65,000 clones, around 90% occurring once. The source was unstimulated CD8+ T cells sorted from spleen or lymph node cells, collected before transplant. The receptor set was obtained from a human donor who was the organ donor for an intestinal transplant.

The genes are TRBV6-4 and TRBJ2-3, with 12 nucleotides matching TRBD2. Trimming removed 6 bases from V and 6 bases from J; junction bases left unmatched: 7. The germline V gene has CDR1 MRHNA and CDR2 SNTAGT. This CDR3 is 15 amino acids long. The chain's CDR3 is CASSASGGASDTQYF. In DNA form, the CDR3 reads TGTGCCAGCAGCGCTAGCGGGGGGGCCAGTGATACGCAGTATTTT.

V usage is TRBV4-1 and J usage is TRBJ2-7; weak D call: TRBD2 (6 bases). With 0 bases removed from V and 2 bases from J, the gap between germline ends came to 8 bases. CDR1 and CDR2 (germline): MGHRA, YSYEKL. The CDR3 runs 14 residues. For the CDR3, the DNA is TGCGCCAGCAGCCAAGATGGGGGGACCTACGAGCAGTACTTC. Translation gives CASSQDGGTYEQYF.

This chain links TRBV4-1 with TRBJ2-1; a possible D gene is TRBD2 (5 bases). The germline gives CDR1 MGHRA, CDR2 YSYEKL. V gave up 3 bases and J gave up 10 bases, with 13 bases separating them. This CDR3 has 13 residues. The CDR3 bases are TGCGCCAGCAGCCAGGAGGTAGCCGTAGAGCAGTTCTTC. Its protein is CASSQEVAVEQFF.

The rearrangement links TRBV6-6 to TRBJ2-7, with a tentative D call TRBD1 (6 bases). The CDR3 consists of 15 residues. Germline V gives CDR1 MNHNY, CDR2 SVGAGI (reference sequence). With 5 bases removed from V and 3 bases from J, the gap between germline ends came to 17 bases. The CDR3 reads CASSDPGTTGYEQYF. The CDR3 DNA is TGTGCCAGCAGTGATCCGGGGACAACCGGCTACGAGCAGTACTTC.

V usage is TRBV4-1 and J usage is TRBJ2-7; 8 bases line up with TRBD2. V gave up 7 bases and J gave up 4 bases; unmatched junction bases: 12. CDR3 length: 15 residues. Germline lookup yields CDR1 MGHRA and CDR2 YSYEKL. The CDR3 protein is CASTQNSGRGYEQYF. The CDR3 region has the DNA TGCGCCAGCACACAAAACAGCGGGAGAGGGTACGAGCAGTACTTC.

Note on this clone: Given a much more abundant clone one base away, this may be a read error. V gene TRBV6-6 combines with J gene TRBJ2-2; D gene unclear. This CDR3 region has 13 residues. The V end lost 2 bases, the J end lost 0 bases, and 1 base lay between the germline ends. Per the germline V gene, CDR1 is MNHNY and CDR2 is SVGAGI (reference sequence). The CDR3 region has the DNA TGTGCCAGCAGTTACACGAACACCGGGGAGCTGTTTTTT. This sequence encodes CASSYTNTGELFF.

The chain uses TRBV27 and TRBJ2-7; TRBD2 might be the D (5 bases). V was pared by 5 bases and J by 3 bases, with 14 bases between. Germline CDR1 and CDR2: MNHEY and SMNVEV (reference sequence). CDR3 length: 14 amino acids. The CDR3 DNA is TGTGCCAGCAGTCTCACTAGGGAGTACTACGAGCAGTACTTC. This encodes CASSLTREYYEQYF.

The rearrangement links TRBV2 to TRBJ1-1; D is unresolved. Germline V gene data show CDR1 as SNHLY and CDR2 as FYNNEI. V gave up 7 bases and J gave up 0 bases, with 12 bases separating them. The CDR3 sequence is 14 residues long. The DNA of the CDR3 is TGTGCCAGCAAACCCTGGGCTATGAACACTGAAGCTTTCTTT. This gives the protein CASKPWAMNTEAFF. The full variable domain, in which reference TRBV2 and TRBJ1-1 provide the parts outside the CDR3, is EPEVTQTPSHQVTQMGQEVILRCVPISNHLYFYWYRQILGQKVEFLVSFYNNEISEKSEIFDDQFSVERPDGSNFTLKIRSTKLEDSAMYFCASKPWAMNTEAFFGQGTRLTVV.

This clone showed up just a few times. As DNA, the CDR3 is TGTGCCAGCAGCGTAGGCGAGGTCCAAAGAGATACGCAGTATTTT. This codes for CASSVGEVQRDTQYF. The J gene is TRBJ2-3, the V gene TRBV9; no clear D gene. This CDR3 has 15 amino acids. CDR1 and CDR2 from the germline V gene are SGDLS and YYNGEE. Trimming stripped 0 bases from V and 5 bases from J, with 13 bases between.

The chain carries TRBV4-1 and TRBJ1-6; D perhaps matches TRBD1 (5 bases). V lost 4 bases and J 7 bases, leaving 17 bases between the germline ends. This CDR3 region has 16 residues. Germline assignment: CDR1 MGHRA and CDR2 YSYEKL. CDR3 loop: CASSRTPGPENSPLHF. CDR3 bases: TGCGCCAGCAGCCGGACACCGGGACCGGAAAATTCACCCCTCCACTTT.

In the case of this clone: This sample also contains other DNA sequences that code for the same CDR3. The chain employs TRBV27 and TRBJ1-1; D unclear. Trimming shortened V by 0 bases and J by 11 bases, and 16 bases separated the two germline ends. CDR3 length: 14 amino acids. Germline CDR1 is MNHEY and CDR2 is SMNVEV (reference sequence). The CDR3: CASSLSPSGTGAFF. CDR3 nucleotide sequence: TGTGCCAGCAGTTTATCGCCAAGCGGAACTGGGGCTTTCTTT.

The chain couples TRBV27 to TRBJ2-2, with 9 bases identical to TRBD1. V gave up 4 bases and J gave up 3 bases; unmatched junction bases: 9. The CDR3 covers 17 residues. Germline V lookup: CDR1 MNHEY, CDR2 SMNVEV (reference sequence). The CDR3 nucleotides read TGTGCCAGCAGTTCTCCATCGGGACAGGGAGACACCGGGGAGCTGTTTTTT. Translation gives CASSSPSGQGDTGELFF.

J is TRBJ2-1 and V is TRBV2; possibly TRBD2 for D (7 bases). Germline V lookup: CDR1 SNHLY, CDR2 FYNNEI. V lost 4 bases and J lost 2, with 18 bases in between. This CDR3 is 17 amino acids long. The CDR3 is CASSALMGGPAYNEQFF. The CDR3 DNA follows: TGTGCCAGCAGTGCGCTAATGGGGGGGCCCGCCTACAATGAGCAGTTCTTC.

This clone was observed once. The chain links TRBV5-1 to TRBJ2-7; the D gene could be TRBD1 or TRBD2 (6 bases each). CDR1 SGHRS and CDR2 YFSETQ come from the germline V gene. V was cut by 4 bases and J by 5 bases, with 19 bases left in between. CDR3 length: 15 residues. The CDR3 protein is CASSPQGGGFHEQYF. The CDR3 DNA reads as TGCGCCAGCAGCCCTCAAGGAGGGGGTTTCCACGAGCAGTACTTC.

This clone was found a few times. This sequence joins TRBV7-9 and TRBJ2-7; D may be TRBD1 or TRBD2 (5 bases each). Trimming took 5 bases from V and 4 from J, leaving 15 bases between them. The CDR3 totals 14 residues. Germline V lookup: CDR1 SEHNR, CDR2 FQNEAQ (reference sequence). CDR3 nucleotides: TGTGCCAGCAGCCACGTTGGGACGGAATACGAGCAGTACTTC. Residues: CASSHVGTEYEQYF.

As regards this clone: Other nucleotide sequences from this sample produce the same CDR3. This chain connects TRBV5-5 to TRBJ2-7; 9 bases are a match to TRBD2. The V gene end was trimmed by 4 bases and the J gene end by 4 bases; junction bases not matched to a gene: 3. CDR1 SGHKS and CDR2 YYEKEE come from the germline V gene (reference sequence). The CDR3 covers 13 residues. CDR3 nucleotide sequence: TGTGCCAGCAGCCGGGGACTAGCTTACGAGCAGTACTTC. Protein product: CASSRGLAYEQYF.

The chain recombines TRBV19 with TRBJ1-1, with TRBD1 matching over 7 bases. Trimming took 5 bases from V and 5 from J; bases not matched to a gene: 8. Germline-derived CDR1 and CDR2 are LNHDA and SQIVND (reference sequence). There are 14 residues in the CDR3. CDR3 protein: CASSWIGGRTEAFF. As DNA, the CDR3 is TGTGCCAGTAGTTGGATAGGGGGCAGGACTGAAGCTTTCTTT.

The chain joins TRBV7-9 to TRBJ2-1; 10 bases are shared with TRBD2. Per germline, CDR1 SEHNR and CDR2 FQNEAQ (reference sequence). J lost 0 bases, V lost 1 base, and 3 bases had no gene match. CDR3 length: 17 amino acids. Here the CDR3 reads CASSLDSGRPSYNEQFF. The CDR3 bases are TGTGCCAGCAGCTTAGATAGCGGGAGGCCCTCCTACAATGAGCAGTTCTTC.

The chain joins TRBV27 to TRBJ1-6; no clear D gene. Germline CDR1 and CDR2: MNHEY and SMNVEV (reference sequence). This CDR3 has 14 amino acids. Deletions cut 3 bases from V and 9 bases from J, with 12 bases between. This CDR3 is CASSFSARGSPLHF. DNA for the CDR3: TGTGCCAGCAGTTTCTCGGCCCGGGGTTCACCCCTCCACTTT.

The chain combines TRBV9 with TRBJ1-1; tentative D call: TRBD1 (6 bases). Germline V gene lookup returns CDR1 SGDLS and CDR2 YYNGEE. V gave up 4 bases and J gave up 3 bases, with 13 bases separating them. The CDR3 consists of 14 residues. CDR3 sequence: CASSSGGGYTEAFF. CDR3 sequence (DNA): TGTGCCAGCAGCTCCGGGGGGGGCTACACTGAAGCTTTCTTT. Combining the CDR3 with reference TRBV9 and TRBJ1-1 gives the whole variable domain DSGVTQTPKHLITATGQRVTLRCSPRSGDLSVYWYQQSLDQGLQFLIQYYNGEERAKGNILERFSAQQFPDLHSELNLSSLELGDSALYFCASSSGGGYTEAFFGQGTRLTVV.

The gene calls are TRBV14 and TRBJ2-2; TRBD2 matches at 10 bases. Unmatched junction bases numbered 9, after V lost 5 bases and J lost 6 bases. The length of the CDR3 is 16 residues. Germline lookup yields CDR1 SGHDN and CDR2 FVKESK. The CDR3 region is CASSGSGLAPSGELFF. The CDR3 bases are TGTGCCAGCAGCGGCTCGGGACTAGCGCCCTCCGGGGAGCTGTTTTTT.

J is TRBJ2-5 and V is TRBV6-5; D call uncertain. CDR1 is MNHEY and CDR2 is SVGAGI in the germline V gene. V lost 6 bases and J lost 1, with 9 bases in between. CDR3 size: 13 residues. The CDR3 loop reads CASSPEPQETQYF. DNA of the CDR3: TGTGCCAGCAGCCCAGAGCCCCAAGAGACCCAGTACTTC.